Following are 11 T cell receptor beta chains from one sample sequenced in a study of Ad26.COV2.S vaccination and SARS-CoV-2 variants. The data were produced by immunoSEQ multiplex PCR, yet TCRdb's version contains in-frame clones alone and is incomplete. The table shows 350,000 to 500,000 clones, with approximately 88% occurring only once. Treatment given: some 20 received Ad26.COV2.S at low or high dose, single or two shots; roughly 5 received placebo; per-sample allocation not given. The samples were gathered on day 63 after the first injection of vaccine or placebo. The sequences come from peripheral blood, collected in a trial of Ad26.COV2.S vaccine versus placebo. The receptors come from a person between 18 and 60 years old who received the Ad26.COV2.S COVID-19 vaccine or a placebo.

The chain joins TRBV28 to TRBJ1-3; 10 bases fit TRBD1. This CDR3 has 14 residues. With V trimmed by 3 bases and J by 6 bases, 2 bases remained unmatched. The germline gives CDR1 MDHEN, CDR2 SYDVKM. For the CDR3, the DNA is TGTGCCAGCAGTTTGGACAGGGGGGCAAACACCATATATTTT. It specifies CASSLDRGANTIYF.

CDR3 sequence reads: CASSIRTALGAFF. DNA of the CDR3: TGTGCCAGTAGTATAAGGACAGCCCTTGGAGCTTTCTTT. The V gene is TRBV19, the J gene TRBJ1-1; D perhaps matches TRBD1 (6 bases). Germline assignment: CDR1 LNHDA and CDR2 SQIVND (reference sequence). The CDR3 spans 13 residues. V lost 2 bases to trimming and J lost 10 bases, with 14 bases between them. The full variable domain, its missing parts supplied by reference TRBV19 and TRBJ1-1, is DGGITQSPKYLFRKEGQNVTLSCEQNLNHDAMYWYRQDPGQGLRLIYYSQIVNDFQKGDIAEGYSVSREKKESFPLTVTSAQKNPTAFYLCASSIRTALGAFFGQGTRLTVV.

The chain recombines TRBV29-1 with TRBJ2-4; D unclear. CDR1 SQVTM and CDR2 ANQGSEA come from the germline V gene. The germline V and J ends were trimmed by 0 bases and 3 bases, with 6 bases remaining between them. The CDR3 sequence is 13 residues long. The CDR3 spells CSVEDNLKNIQYF. The CDR3, as DNA: TGCAGCGTTGAAGACAACCTCAAAAACATTCAGTACTTC.

The chain uses TRBV9 and TRBJ2-1; 7 nucleotides agree with TRBD2. The CDR3 has 13 residues. Germline loops: CDR1 SGDLS, CDR2 YYNGEE. V shed 1 base and J 8 bases; nucleotides not matched to a gene: 3. The CDR3 bases are TGTGCCAGCAGCGTACAGCGGGGTGATGAGCAGTTCTTC. Its protein product is CASSVQRGDEQFF.

The chain has TRBV12-3 or TRBV12-4 and TRBJ1-6; D gene uncertain. There are 13 residues in the CDR3. V lost 7 bases to trimming and J lost 5 bases, with 9 bases between them. The CDR3 DNA is TGTGCCAGCACCCCAAGGGATAATTCACCCCTCCACTTT. Amino acids: CASTPRDNSPLHF.

The rearrangement joins TRBV28 to TRBJ1-2; TRBD1 matches at 9 bases. Trimming removed 4 bases from V and 7 bases from J; junction bases left unmatched: 7. The V gene's germline CDR1 is MDHEN and CDR2 SYDVKM. The CDR3 loop spans 14 amino acids. As DNA, the CDR3 is TGTGCCAGCAGTTACGGGACAGGGTTGATTGGCTACACCTTC. Its translation: CASSYGTGLIGYTF.

This rearrangement joins TRBV18 to TRBJ2-1; 14 bases map to TRBD2. With 5 bases clipped from V and 1 base from J, the junction kept 13 bases outside the gene matches. The CDR3 is made up of 20 amino acids. Germline lookup yields CDR1 KGHSH and CDR2 LQKENI. Written as DNA, the CDR3 is TGTGCCAGCTCAAAGTCCGGCGAACGGACTAGCGGGGGGTCCTACAATGAGCAGTTCTTC. It specifies CASSKSGERTSGGSYNEQFF.

The chain is built from TRBV6-1 and TRBJ2-7, with TRBD1 as a possible D gene (6 bases). The V end lost 2 bases, the J end lost 2 bases, and 13 bases lay between the germline ends. This CDR3 spans 15 amino acids. Germline lookup yields CDR1 MNHNS and CDR2 SASEGT. The CDR3 bases are TGTGCCAGCAGTGAAACCGAGACAGGCCCCTACGAGCAGTACTTC. Its translation is CASSETETGPYEQYF.

This chain connects TRBV28 to TRBJ2-7; 9 nucleotides align to TRBD1. Looked up from germline, CDR1 is MDHEN and CDR2 is SYDVKM. V trimming: 8 bases; J trimming: 5 bases; junction bases outside the gene matches: 10. The CDR3 contains 14 residues. CDR3 amino acids: CASGSVGQGNEQYF. As DNA, the CDR3 is TGTGCCAGCGGGTCAGTGGGACAGGGAAACGAGCAGTACTTC.

The chain combines TRBV29-1 with TRBJ2-7; D ambiguous. CDR3 length: 14 residues. Germline lookup yields CDR1 SQVTM and CDR2 ANQGSEA. V lost 2 bases and J lost 4, with 15 bases in between. The CDR3 is CSVENVGDGYEQYF. The CDR3 nucleotides read TGCAGCGTTGAAAACGTTGGGGATGGGTACGAGCAGTACTTC.

The chain employs TRBV5-6 and TRBJ2-2; D gene uncertain. V dropped 0 bases and J dropped 3 bases, with 9 bases sitting between them. Germline CDR1 is SGHDT and CDR2 is YYEEEE. The CDR3 sequence is 15 residues long. The CDR3: CASSLVTRDTGELFF. The DNA for the CDR3 is TGTGCCAGCAGCTTGGTGACCCGGGACACCGGGGAGCTGTTTTTT.